Shown below are 20 T cell receptor delta chains from a single sample sequenced in a study of gamma-delta T cells after stem cell transplantation (dated by TCRdb to 2016 to 2017). Library preparation used RT-PCR. Instrument on record: Illumina MiSeq. The public reads were reprocessed by TCRdb using CATT, and rows of matching DNA were later combined. A total of about 2,600 delta-chain clones appear in this sample, roughly 1.6% of them only once. The ten largest clones add up to around two fifths of the sample. The source material was gamma-delta T cells. All receptors derive from a human donor. It is not recorded whose cells these are; they may come from a transplant donor.

As to this clone: TCRdb's listed protein matches a much larger clone and diverges from this DNA's translation at residue 4, likely through a read error; the protein shown comes from the DNA. Within the sample, other DNA sequences also encode this same CDR3. The chain couples TRDV2 to TRDJ1; D is perhaps TRDD3 (5 bases). V lost 6 bases and J 4 bases, leaving 20 bases between the germline ends. This CDR3 is built from 15 residues. Germline V lookup: CDR1 GEAIGNYY, CDR2 EKD. The CDR3 reads CACPNLLENRDKLIF. The CDR3 nucleotides read TGTGCCTGTCCAAATTTACTGGAGAACCGCGATAAACTCATCTTT.

This clone is judged medium-sized. Other DNA sequences from this sample encode an identical CDR3 as well. In nucleotides, the CDR3 is TGTGCTCTTGGGACCCCCCTCCGCCTCTCTCCGAGAACTGGGGGATACCCCGATAAACTCATCTTT. This encodes CALGTPLRLSPRTGGYPDKLIF. The chain is built from TRDV1 and TRDJ1; 12 bases map to TRDD3. After removal of 5 bases from V and 3 bases from J, the junction contained 25 bases not matched to a gene. CDR1 and CDR2 from the germline V gene are TSWWSYY and QGS. The CDR3 has 22 amino acids.

Of note for this clone: The TCRdb record carries a much larger clone's protein, which differs from this DNA's translation at residue 12; a read error is the likely cause, and the protein listed here is the DNA translation. The rearrangement uses TRDV2 and TRDJ1, with TRDD3 identical over 9 bases. Germline CDR1 and CDR2: GEAIGNYY and EKD. J was trimmed by 2 bases and V by 1 base; bases with no gene match: 16. The CDR3 totals 19 residues. The CDR3 reads CACDTISYGGYSVTDKLIF. In DNA form, the CDR3 reads TGTGCCTGTGACACTATTTCCTACGGGGGATACAGTGTAACCGATAAACTCATCTTT.

The sample holds a few counts of this clone. Just one base apart from a much larger clone, this may be a read error. The chain uses TRDV1 and TRDJ1; perhaps TRDD2 as D (6 bases). Germline assignment: CDR1 TSWWSYY and CDR2 QGS. Trimming left V 0 bases short and J 4 bases short, with 27 bases between. The CDR3 consists of 20 residues. In nucleotides, the CDR3 is TGTGCTCTTGGGGAACTATCCTACCCATGGGTGTCCTGGACCCGCGATAAACTCATCTTT. Its protein is CALGELSYPWVSWTRDKLIF.

This clone is large (0.1 to 1%) in the sample. Other DNA sequences of this sample code for an identical CDR3. V and J are TRDV2 and TRDJ1; 13 positions match TRDD3. Trimming took 0 bases from V and 2 from J; bases not matched to a gene: 11. The CDR3 runs 19 residues. Germline loops: CDR1 GEAIGNYY, CDR2 EKD. The CDR3 DNA reads as TGTGCCTGTGACACCATAGGGCCACTGGGGGATACGAGAACCGATAAACTCATCTTT. Translation gives CACDTIGPLGDTRTDKLIF.

This clone is medium-sized. Other DNA sequences in this sample translate to the same CDR3. CDR3 sequence: CACDPLTGDSGYTDKLIF. The CDR3, as DNA: TGTGCCTGTGACCCTCTTACTGGGGACTCGGGGTACACCGATAAACTCATCTTT. This rearrangement joins TRDV2 to TRDJ1; 7 bases map to TRDD3. After removal of 3 bases from V and 0 bases from J, the junction contained 15 bases not matched to a gene. The CDR3 consists of 18 residues. In germline, CDR1 is GEAIGNYY, CDR2 EKD.

There are a few counts of this clone. The mismatch at residue 4 between this DNA's translation and the TCRdb protein of a much larger clone likely reflects a read error; the protein shown is translated from the DNA. This rearrangement joins TRDV2 to TRDJ1; 13 bases fit TRDD3. The CDR3 is 19 residues long. Germline-derived CDR1 and CDR2 are GEAIGNYY and EKD. With 4 bases clipped from V and 2 bases from J, the junction kept 15 bases outside the gene matches. The CDR3 sequence is CACETIGPLGDTRTDKLIF. The CDR3 nucleotides read TGTGCCTGTGAAACCATAGGGCCACTGGGGGATACGAGAACCGATAAACTCATCTTT.

This clone has just a few counts. The TCRdb record carries a much larger clone's protein, which differs from this DNA's translation at residue 10; a read error is the likely cause, and the protein listed here is the DNA translation. V gene TRDV1 combines with J gene TRDJ1, with D hard to call. The CDR3 is 22 amino acids. Trimming stripped 3 bases from V and 0 bases from J, with 32 bases between. CDR1 and CDR2 (germline): TSWWSYY, QGS. CDR3 protein: CALGDLRLVGFDTPDYTDKLIF. The CDR3 nucleotides are TGTGCTCTTGGGGACTTACGGCTGGTTGGGTTTGACACTCCCGACTACACCGATAAACTCATCTTT.

This clone showed up just a few times. This DNA translates differently at residue 12 from the TCRdb protein, which is that of a much larger clone; a read error is likely, and the protein shown is the DNA's own translation. This rearrangement joins TRDV2 to TRDJ1; 9 bases agree with TRDD3. Trimming took 0 bases from V and 0 from J; bases not matched to a gene: 19. Germline CDR1 GEAIGNYY, CDR2 EKD. The CDR3 totals 21 residues. CDR3 nucleotides: TGTGCCTGTGACACCTTACGTACTGGGGGACACAGGGCCGAGTACACCGATAAACTCATCTTT. It is translated as CACDTLRTGGHRAEYTDKLIF.

A few counts support this clone. The genes are TRDV2 and TRDJ1; 12 positions match TRDD3. Unmatched junction bases numbered 9, after V lost 0 bases and J lost 2 bases. Germline V lookup: CDR1 GEAIGNYY, CDR2 EKD. This CDR3 has 18 residues. This chain's CDR3 is CACDTLSGGYGVTDKLIF. CDR3 coding DNA: TGTGCCTGTGACACCTTATCTGGGGGATACGGTGTAACCGATAAACTCATCTTT.

On this clone: The translation of this DNA and the TCRdb protein of a much larger clone differ at residue 11, probably owing to a read error; the protein shown here is translated from the DNA. The chain uses TRDV2 and TRDJ1; 10 bases are shared with TRDD3. CDR1 and CDR2 (germline): GEAIGNYY, EKD. The CDR3 is 17 amino acids. The V gene end was trimmed by 6 bases and the J gene end by 3 bases; junction bases not matched to a gene: 15. CDR3 nucleotides: TGTGCCTGTCTTCCACTGGGGGATCAGGTCGGGGCCGATAAACTCATCTTT. This translates into CACLPLGDQVGADKLIF.

This clone qualifies as medium-sized (0.01 to 0.1%). The chain couples TRDV1 to TRDJ2; 7 nucleotides line up with TRDD3. CDR3 length equals 20 residues. V shed 3 bases, J shed 2 bases, and the junction held 18 bases outside the gene matches. Germline V gene data show CDR1 as TSWWSYY and CDR2 as QGS. CDR3 DNA sequence: TGTGCTCTTGGGGACCTGGACTGGGGAACACTTAGGATCTTGACAGCACAACTCTTCTTT. This codes for CALGDLDWGTLRILTAQLFF.

This clone is labeled as medium-sized (0.01 to 0.1%). This chain links TRDV2 with TRDJ1, with D uncertain. In germline, CDR1 is GEAIGNYY, CDR2 EKD. Deletions cut 0 bases from V and 0 bases from J, with 13 bases between. CDR3 size: 16 residues. CDR3 in amino acids: CACDTGGHPYTDKLIF. The CDR3 DNA sequence: TGTGCCTGTGACACCGGAGGTCATCCGTACACCGATAAACTCATCTTT.

This clone is classed as medium-sized (0.01 to 0.1%). The V gene is TRDV2, the J gene TRDJ1; 9 bases are shared with TRDD3. Germline-derived CDR1 and CDR2 are GEAIGNYY and EKD. The CDR3 loop spans 16 amino acids. Trimming removed 3 bases from V and 2 bases from J; junction bases left unmatched: 9. The CDR3 DNA reads TGTGCCTGTGACCTACTGGGGGACGGGGGGACCGATAAACTCATCTTT. Its translation is CACDLLGDGGTDKLIF.

This sequence joins TRDV1 and TRDJ1; no firm D call. The germline V gene has CDR1 TSWWSYY and CDR2 QGS. CDR3 size: 20 residues. V was shortened by 4 bases and J by 0 bases, with 27 bases between the two germline ends. For the CDR3, the DNA is TGTGCTCTTGGGGCCATTAATTTCCCGACTAACCCTCCAAACACCGATAAACTCATCTTT. Its translation: CALGAINFPTNPPNTDKLIF.

This clone is labeled large (0.1 to 1%). Other DNA sequences in this sample translate to the same CDR3. CDR3 residues: CACDTLRSGGYDRDTDKLIF. The CDR3, as DNA: TGTGCCTGTGACACTCTACGGTCTGGGGGATACGATCGGGACACCGATAAACTCATCTTT. The chain couples TRDV2 to TRDJ1, with 12 positions matching TRDD3. The CDR3 contains 20 residues. V dropped 1 base and J dropped 0; count of bases not matched to a gene: 14. Germline CDR1 reads GEAIGNYY; CDR2 reads EKD.

This clone qualifies as medium-sized. The chain joins TRDV2 to TRDJ3; 9 nucleotides match TRDD3. CDR1 is GEAIGNYY and CDR2 is EKD in the germline V gene. The CDR3 length is 21 residues. J gave up 5 bases and V 2 bases, and 18 bases lay outside the gene matches. The CDR3 nucleotides are TGTGCCTGTGACAGCGTGAGGGAGACTGGGGGAGTCGATCGGGACACCCGACAGATGTTTTTC. Its protein product is CACDSVRETGGVDRDTRQMFF.

In its sample, this clone was seen a few times. This DNA's translation and the protein TCRdb lists, from a much larger clone, do not match at residue 7, likely due to a read error; the protein shown is translated from the DNA. The CDR3 sequence: CACDSLSTSGGSGHKLIF. Written as DNA, the CDR3 is TGTGCCTGTGACAGCCTTTCTACTTCTGGGGGATCAGGTCATAAACTCATCTTT. This chain joins TRDV2 and TRDJ1; 9 nucleotides align to TRDD3. Germline loops: CDR1 GEAIGNYY, CDR2 EKD. The V gene end was trimmed by 2 bases and the J gene end by 6 bases; junction bases not matched to a gene: 18. The CDR3 consists of 18 residues.

Points on this clone: No DNA is shown, since the ends of the CDR3 on it are uncertain; the CDR3 is the one TCRdb lists. Other DNA sequences from this sample encode an identical CDR3 as well. This CDR3 reads CACDTVGTGITLDTDKPIF. The chain uses TRDV2 and TRDJ1; the D segment call TRDD3 is taken from the table without a DNA check. Inclusive of both ends, the CDR3 amounts to 19 amino acids. CDR1 and CDR2 from the germline V gene are GEAIGNYY and EKD.

Only a few counts were recorded for this clone. TCRdb lists the protein of a much larger clone for this DNA, which differs at residue 10, so this is likely a read error; the protein given here is translated from the DNA itself. J is TRDJ1 and V is TRDV2; 8 bases are shared with TRDD3. V lost 3 bases to trimming and J lost 0 bases; unmatched junction nucleotides: 11. This CDR3 has 17 residues. Looked up from germline, CDR1 is GEAIGNYY and CDR2 is EKD. CDR3 sequence (DNA): TGTGCCTGTGACGCCTTACTGGGGGGTGCAGACACCGATAAACTCATCTTT. Translating gives CACDALLGGADTDKLIF.